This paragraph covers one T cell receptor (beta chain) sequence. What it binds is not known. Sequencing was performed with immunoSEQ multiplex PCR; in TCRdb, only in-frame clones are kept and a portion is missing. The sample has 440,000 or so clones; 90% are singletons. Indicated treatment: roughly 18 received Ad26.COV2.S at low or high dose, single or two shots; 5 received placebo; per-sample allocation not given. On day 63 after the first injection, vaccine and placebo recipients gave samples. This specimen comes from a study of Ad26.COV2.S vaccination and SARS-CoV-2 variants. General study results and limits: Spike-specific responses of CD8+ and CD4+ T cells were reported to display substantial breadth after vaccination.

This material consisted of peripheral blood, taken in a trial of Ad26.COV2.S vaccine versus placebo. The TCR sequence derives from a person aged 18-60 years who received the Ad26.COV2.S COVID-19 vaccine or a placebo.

The CDR3 DNA sequence: TGTGCCAGCAGTTACCCGACAGGGGGGGAAGAGACCCAGTACTTC. This encodes CASSYPTGGEETQYF. The rearrangement uses TRBV6-6 and TRBJ2-5, with 9 bases aligning to TRBD1. This CDR3 comprises 15 residues. The germline gives CDR1 MNHNY, CDR2 SVGAGI (reference sequence). Trimming removed 2 bases from V and 3 bases from J; junction bases left unmatched: 4.